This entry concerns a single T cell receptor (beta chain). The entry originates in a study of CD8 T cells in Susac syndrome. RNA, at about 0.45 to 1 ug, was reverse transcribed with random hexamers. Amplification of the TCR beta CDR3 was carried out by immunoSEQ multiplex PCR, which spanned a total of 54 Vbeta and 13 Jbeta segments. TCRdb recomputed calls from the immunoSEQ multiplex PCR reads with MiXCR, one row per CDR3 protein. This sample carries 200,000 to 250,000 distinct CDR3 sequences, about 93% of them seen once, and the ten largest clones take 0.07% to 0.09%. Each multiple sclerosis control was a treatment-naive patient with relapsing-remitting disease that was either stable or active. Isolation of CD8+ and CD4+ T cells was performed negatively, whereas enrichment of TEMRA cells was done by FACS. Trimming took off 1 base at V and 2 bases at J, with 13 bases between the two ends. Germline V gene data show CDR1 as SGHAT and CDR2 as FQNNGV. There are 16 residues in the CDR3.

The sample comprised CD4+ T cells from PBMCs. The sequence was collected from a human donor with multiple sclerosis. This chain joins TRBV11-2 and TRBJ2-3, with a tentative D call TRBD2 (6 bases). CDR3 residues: CASSLVPGSSTDTQYF. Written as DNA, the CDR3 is TGTGCCAGCAGCTTAGTCCCCGGGAGTTCCACAGATACGCAGTATTTT.